This note documents a single T cell receptor beta chain sequence. MiXCR was run by TCRdb on the 5' RACE reads, yielding one entry per CDR3 protein. The sample yields a few hundred thousand distinct CDR3 sequences, about a sixth seen once. The CDR3 extends over 14 amino acids. Trimming shortened V by 3 bases and J by 4 bases, and 10 bases separated the two germline ends. Germline-derived CDR1 and CDR2 are SGHTA and FQGNSA. This sample was included in a study of T cells after yellow fever vaccination. Sequencing used PBMCs, obtained about 5 days after the first yellow fever vaccination. The chain joins TRBV7-2 to TRBJ1-5; unclear D gene. This receptor was obtained from a man between 18 and 35 years old who received the YFV17D yellow fever vaccine. The CDR3 bases are TGTGCCAGCAGCTTCCGGGCGGTTAATCAGCCCCAGCATTTT. As protein: CASSFRAVNQPQHF.